These T cell receptor beta chains were read from a single sample in a study of shared clonotypes between healthy human individuals. Profiling relied on immunoSEQ multiplex PCR, and the TCRdb table lists in-frame clones only, not all of them. The table includes approximately 1,500,000 clones, about 98% detected once. Material: naive CD4+ T cells sorted from blood. Receptor source: a man under 40 in good health. CDR3s include the opening cysteine and the closing phenylalanine or tryptophan. The order of the fields is D gene, V gene, J gene, clone size, CDR3 DNA, CDR3 protein. D genes are given only for firm matches. Rows may omit the clone size; those that give it use once, few, many or a size class.

-,TRBV11-2,TRBJ1-2,-,TGTGCCAGCAGCCGCTCTGAAACCCCTGGGGGGAACTATGGCTACACCTTC,CASSRSETPGGNYGYTF
-,TRBV19,TRBJ2-1,-,TGTGCCAGTCGTCCTAGCGAGAAGGGCAATGAGCAGTTCTTC,CASRPSEKGNEQFF
-,TRBV2,TRBJ2-3,once,TGTGCCAGCAGGGGGGCAGGGAAGAGCACAGATACGCAGTATTTT,CASRGAGKSTDTQYF
-,TRBV2,TRBJ2-7,-,TGTGCCAGCAGACCCCAGCCCGGCACGATAGCGGAGGCCACCTACGAGCAGTACTTC,CASRPQPGTIAEATYEQYF
TRBD2,TRBV19,TRBJ2-7,-,TGTGCCAGTAGTGGGACTAGCGGGAGTCGCTACGAGCAGTACTTC,CASSGTSGSRYEQYF
-,TRBV7-2,TRBJ1-1,-,TGTGCCAGCAGCGCAGATGTAGGGGGGAACACTGAAGCTTTCTTT,CASSADVGGNTEAFF
-,TRBV18,TRBJ1-2,-,TGTGCCAGCTCACCTCGGGGGATTAACTATGGCTACACCTTC,CASSPRGINYGYTF
-,TRBV2,TRBJ1-1,-,TGTGCCAGCAAAAACAACATGAACACTGAAGCTTTCTTT,CASKNNMNTEAFF
-,TRBV7-9,TRBJ2-1,-,TGTGCCAGCAGCCTTCCTCTTTCAGGACCCAACTACAATGAGCAGTTCTTC,CASSLPLSGPNYNEQFF
TRBD2,TRBV7-2,TRBJ2-5,-,TGTGCCAGCAGCTCTGGACTAGCGGGACCACAAGAGACCCAGTACTTC,CASSSGLAGPQETQYF
TRBD2,TRBV7-9,TRBJ2-3,-,TGTGCCAGCAGCTCGTCGAGCGGGAGCCCCACAGATACGCAGTATTTT,CASSSSSGSPTDTQYF
TRBD2,TRBV6-1,TRBJ2-1,-,TGTGCCAGCAGTAAAGGACTAGCGGGAAGCTTCAATGAGCAGTTCTTC,CASSKGLAGSFNEQFF
-,TRBV28,TRBJ2-7,-,TGTGCCATAGACGGGAGCTCCTACGAGCAGTACTTC,CAIDGSSYEQYF
TRBD2,TRBV11-2,TRBJ2-2,-,TGTGCCAGCAGCCACAAAGGACTAGCGGGAGTAAGGAACACCGGGGAGCTGTTTTTT,CASSHKGLAGVRNTGELFF
TRBD2,TRBV14,TRBJ2-7,-,TGTGCCAGCAGCCACGGGGGTCTAGCGGGGTACTCCTACGAGCAGTACTTC,CASSHGGLAGYSYEQYF
TRBD2,TRBV9,TRBJ2-2,-,TGTGCCAGCAGCGTAGTCCCTGGCGGGAGGGCCGCCGGGGAGCTGTTTTTT,CASSVVPGGRAAGELFF
TRBD1,TRBV6-5,TRBJ1-2,-,TGTGCCAGCAGTTACTCGGGACAGGGCCATCATTGCACCTTC,CASSYSGQGHHCTF
TRBD2,TRBV7-2,TRBJ2-1,-,TGTGCCAGCAGCTTAGAGGGGGCTAGCGGGATGGAGTTTCGGGATGAGCAGTTCTTC,CASSLEGASGMEFRDEQFF
-,TRBV18,TRBJ2-7,-,TGTGCCAGCTCAGGGGACTTCTCCTACGAGCAGTACTTC,CASSGDFSYEQYF
TRBD2,TRBV29-1,TRBJ2-5,-,TGCAGCGTTGAAGGACTAGCGGGACGGGAGACCCAGTACTTC,CSVEGLAGRETQYF
-,TRBV6-1,TRBJ2-7,-,TGTGCCAGCAGTGAACTGGGTTCCTACGAGCAGTACTTC,CASSELGSYEQYF
TRBD2,TRBV7-8,TRBJ2-7,-,TGTGCCAGCAGCAACCCGGGACTACCCTACGAGCAGTACTTC,CASSNPGLPYEQYF
-,TRBV28,TRBJ2-3,-,TGTGCCAGCAGTAGCGTCACAGATACGCAGTATTTT,CASSSVTDTQYF
-,TRBV5-6,TRBJ2-1,-,TGTGCCAGCACCCTAGCCGGGACCCTGGCCTACAATGAGCAGTTCTTC,CASTLAGTLAYNEQFF
-,TRBV27,TRBJ1-5,-,TGTGCCAGCAGTCGCGACAGCCGAGGGGATCAGCCCCAGCATTTT,CASSRDSRGDQPQHF
TRBD1,TRBV18,TRBJ1-5,once,TGTGCCAGCTCACTCGGGACAGGGACTAGCAATCAGCCCCAGCATTTT,CASSLGTGTSNQPQHF
-,TRBV5-4,TRBJ2-7,-,TGTGCCAGCAGCTTTTTCGGGTCTAGCGAGCAGTACTTC,CASSFFGSSEQYF
-,TRBV6-1,TRBJ2-3,-,TGTGCCAGCAGTGAACAGAGGGGACCAGATACGCAGTATTTT,CASSEQRGPDTQYF
TRBD2,TRBV7-9,TRBJ2-3,-,TGTGCCAGCAGCCGCGGACTAGCTAGCACAGATACGCAGTATTTT,CASSRGLASTDTQYF
-,TRBV25-1,TRBJ2-7,-,TGTGCCAGCAGCCCAGGCACGGGGTACGAGCAGTACTTC,CASSPGTGYEQYF
-,TRBV28,TRBJ1-4,-,TGTGCCAGCAGCCTCTTAGTAGGTGAAAAACTGTTTTTT,CASSLLVGEKLFF
TRBD2,TRBV11-3,TRBJ2-2,-,TGTGCCAGCAGCTTAGAACTAGCGGGACCCACCGGGGAGCTGTTTTTT,CASSLELAGPTGELFF
-,TRBV6-4,TRBJ2-6,-,TGTGCCAGCAGTGAACAGGGCGTAGCTGGGGCCAACGTCCTGACTTTC,CASSEQGVAGANVLTF
TRBD2,TRBV10-1,TRBJ2-1,-,TGCGCCAGCAGTGAGTCAAGCGGGAGTGACAATGAGCAGTTCTTC,CASSESSGSDNEQFF
-,TRBV5-1,TRBJ2-7,-,TGCGCCAGCAGCTTGGTCAGGGGCGGGCACGAGCAGTACTTC,CASSLVRGGHEQYF
-,TRBV28,TRBJ1-2,-,TGTGCCAGCAGTTTAAAGGGTCGGGGCTACACCTTC,CASSLKGRGYTF
-,TRBV7-9,TRBJ1-1,-,TGTGCCAGCAGCCCGACCGGGACAGAAGCTTTCTTT,CASSPTGTEAFF
TRBD2,TRBV29-1,TRBJ2-5,-,TGCAGCGTTGCACTAGCGTCCCAAGAGACCCAGTACTTC,CSVALASQETQYF
TRBD1,TRBV18,TRBJ1-1,-,TGTGCCAGCTCACCACCGCGTTCCGGACAGGAGGAGACGGCTTTCTTT,CASSPPRSGQEETAFF
-,TRBV9,TRBJ2-2,-,TGTGCCAGCAGGGGGGAATTCGGCGCGGCCGGGGAGCTGTTTTTT,CASRGEFGAAGELFF
TRBD2,TRBV18,TRBJ2-7,-,TGTGCCAGCTCACCACTAGCGACTAGCGGGAGGAGGGGTTCGTCAGAGCAGTACTTC,CASSPLATSGRRGSSEQYF
TRBD2,TRBV9,TRBJ2-5,-,TGTGCCAGCAGCGTAAACCTAGCGGGAGCCCAAGAGACCCAGTACTTC,CASSVNLAGAQETQYF